A selection of T cell receptor beta chains follows, all from one sample in a study of Ad26.COV2.S vaccination and SARS-CoV-2 variants. Method: immunoSEQ multiplex PCR; TCRdb's copy keeps in-frame clones and lacks some. Among about 350,000 clones listed, roughly 94% were seen once. Specimen: peripheral blood, collected after recovery from COVID-19. The origin of the receptors is a human donor who had recovered from COVID-19. Both conserved end residues are part of each CDR3. The order of the fields is D gene, V gene, J gene, clone size, CDR3 protein, CDR3 DNA. The D gene is left open where the match is weak. For some rows the clone size is stated as once, few or many, or as a class when expanded; others skip it.

NA,TRBV6-5,TRBJ1-5,few,CASWNSNQPQHF,TGTGCCAGCTGGAATAGCAATCAGCCCCAGCATTTT
NA,TRBV27,TRBJ2-7,once,CAVGIDSYEQYF,TGTGCTGTCGGGATCGATTCCTACGAGCAGTACTTC
NA,TRBV6-4,TRBJ1-5,once,CASSSETSHSNQPQHF,TGTGCCAGCAGTTCTGAGACATCCCATAGCAATCAGCCCCAGCATTTT
NA,TRBV7-8,TRBJ2-5,NA,CASSRMAIGEYF,TGTGCCAGCAGTCGAATGGCCATCGGGGAGTACTTC
NA,TRBV19,TRBJ2-2,many,CASPIYTGELFF,TGTGCCAGCCCGATCTACACCGGGGAGCTGTTTTTT
NA,TRBV15,TRBJ1-2,NA,CATSRVGGGGGYTF,TGTGCCACCAGCAGAGTCGGAGGGGGTGGAGGCTACACCTTC
NA,TRBV5-4,TRBJ1-2,NA,CASSPNRANYGYTF,TGTGCCAGCAGCCCTAACAGGGCCAACTATGGCTACACCTTC
NA,TRBV5-1,TRBJ1-2,NA,CASSLAGSDYGYTF,TGCGCCAGCAGCTTGGCGGGTTCAGACTATGGCTACACCTTC
NA,TRBV10-3,TRBJ2-7,once,CAIRGTYEQYF,TGTGCCATCAGGGGTACATACGAGCAGTACTTC
TRBD2,TRBV6-6,TRBJ2-7,NA,CASSRGSGVSRGLYEQYF,TGTGCCAGCAGCCGAGGTAGCGGGGTTTCCCGCGGGCTCTACGAGCAGTACTTC
TRBD2,TRBV5-4,TRBJ2-5,NA,CASSSSGGPQETQYF,TGTGCCAGCAGTTCAAGCGGGGGGCCACAAGAGACCCAGTACTTC
NA,TRBV6-5,TRBJ2-1,NA,CASRAAGVRDNEQFF,TGTGCCAGCAGGGCGGCAGGGGTTAGGGACAATGAGCAGTTCTTC
NA,TRBV4-3,TRBJ1-3,once,CASSQDGGPSGNTIYF,TGCGCCAGCAGCCAAGATGGGGGGCCCTCTGGAAACACCATATATTTT
NA,TRBV5-1,TRBJ2-3,NA,CASSLTGKSTDTQYF,TGCGCCAGCAGCTTGACAGGGAAGAGCACAGATACGCAGTATTTT
NA,TRBV6-5,TRBJ2-7,NA,CASSYVGGEQYF,TGTGCCAGCAGTTATGTGGGGGGCGAGCAGTACTTC
TRBD1,TRBV7-2,TRBJ2-5,NA,CASHRDRGWETQYF,TGTGCCAGCCATCGTGACAGGGGCTGGGAGACCCAGTACTTC
NA,TRBV15,TRBJ2-3,NA,CAIGRMGDTQYF,TGTGCCATCGGGCGGATGGGAGACACGCAGTATTTT
NA,TRBV3-1/TRBV3-2,TRBJ1-6,NA,CASSFLNSPLHF,TGTGCCAGCAGCTTCTTAAATTCACCCCTCCACTTT
NA,TRBV10-3,TRBJ2-1,NA,CAISDGILSGSYNEQFF,TGTGCCATCAGTGACGGGATTCTGTCCGGCTCCTACAATGAGCAGTTCTTC
TRBD1,TRBV18,TRBJ1-2,NA,CASSGPGTGALTNYGYTF,TGTGCCAGCTCCGGCCCCGGGACAGGGGCCTTAACTAACTATGGCTACACCTTC
NA,TRBV9,TRBJ1-3,few,CATGPGQSFEGHTIYF,TGTGCCACGGGCCCAGGACAGAGCTTTGAAGGCCACACCATATATTTT
TRBD1,TRBV15,TRBJ1-2,NA,CATSRPSGGTTGIDGYTF,TGTGCCACCAGCAGACCCTCGGGGGGTACGACAGGGATCGATGGCTACACCTTC
TRBD2,TRBV7-2,TRBJ2-1,NA,CASSRTSGYYNEQFF,TGTGCCAGCAGCCGGACTAGCGGTTACTACAATGAGCAGTTCTTC
NA,TRBV6-5,TRBJ2-7,NA,CASSIAYEQYF,TGTGCCAGCAGTATCGCCTACGAGCAGTACTTC
NA,TRBV2,TRBJ2-3,NA,CASSRQGTDTQYF,TGTGCCAGCAGCCGGCAGGGCACAGATACGCAGTATTTT
NA,TRBV2,TRBJ1-1,once,CASSAGVRGQNTEAFF,TGTGCCAGCAGCGCAGGGGTCAGGGGCCAGAACACTGAAGCTTTCTTT
TRBD1,TRBV6-6,TRBJ1-4,NA,CASTQGAREKLFF,TGTGCCAGCACCCAGGGGGCTAGGGAAAAACTGTTTTTT
NA,TRBV10-2,TRBJ2-7,NA,CASSEAAALSYEQYF,TGCGCCAGCAGTGAGGCGGCAGCCCTCTCCTACGAGCAGTACTTC
TRBD1,TRBV6-2/TRBV6-3,TRBJ2-7,NA,CASSYDRVSYEQYF,TGTGCCAGCAGTTACGACAGGGTCTCCTACGAGCAGTACTTC
TRBD1,TRBV7-2,TRBJ2-7,NA,CASSSLTGINYEQYF,TGTGCCAGCAGCTCACTGACAGGGATCAACTACGAGCAGTACTTC
TRBD1,TRBV5-1,TRBJ1-2,few,CASSLSGTGGGYTF,TGCGCCAGCAGCTTGTCCGGGACAGGGGGTGGCTACACCTTC
NA,TRBV4-3,TRBJ1-6,NA,CASSQEGVGGNNSPLHF,TGCGCCAGCAGCCAAGAAGGGGTCGGTGGGAATAATTCACCCCTCCACTTT
TRBD1,TRBV5-6,TRBJ2-1,NA,CASSLAGGKDNEQFF,TGTGCCAGCAGCTTGGCAGGGGGCAAGGACAATGAGCAGTTCTTC
NA,TRBV7-9,TRBJ1-6,NA,CASSLSLGLANSPLHF,TGTGCCAGCAGCTTAAGTTTGGGCTTAGCGAATTCACCCCTCCACTTT
NA,TRBV9,TRBJ2-7,NA,CASSGGQGIPYEQYF,TGTGCCAGCAGCGGGGGGCAGGGCATTCCCTACGAGCAGTACTTC